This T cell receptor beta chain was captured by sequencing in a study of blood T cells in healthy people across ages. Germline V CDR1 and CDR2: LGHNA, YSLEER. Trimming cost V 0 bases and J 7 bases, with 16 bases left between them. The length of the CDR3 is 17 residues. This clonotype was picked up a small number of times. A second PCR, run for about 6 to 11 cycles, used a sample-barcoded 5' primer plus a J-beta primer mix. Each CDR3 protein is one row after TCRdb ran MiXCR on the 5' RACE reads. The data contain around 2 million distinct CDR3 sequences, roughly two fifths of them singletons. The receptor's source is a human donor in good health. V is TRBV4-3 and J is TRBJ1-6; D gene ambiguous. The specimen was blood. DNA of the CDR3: TGCGCCAGCAGCCAAGACCCCGGTATGCCGGGAAATTCACCCCTCCACTTT. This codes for CASSQDPGMPGNSPLHF.